The next 21 T cell receptor beta chains were all read from a single sample in a study of neoadjuvant anti-PD-1 for oral cavity cancer (dated by TCRdb to 2020 to 2023). The time point label for this specimen denotes: before neoadjuvant nivolumab. The library was generated by the immunoSEQ multiplex PCR assay. TCRdb mirrors the immuneACCESS table, restricted to in-frame sequences. Some clones are absent from its copies; in checked studies, under half trace to an unresolved V gene, and the reason for the others is unknown. The sample table lists some 15,000 clones, roughly 66% of them with a count of one. Over 2.5% of the sample goes to the ten largest clones. Source: PBMCs, taken before nivolumab (anti-PD-1) treatment. The receptors shown here come from a person aged 40 to 85 with oral cavity squamous cell carcinoma.

The V call is TRBV11-3, the J call TRBJ1-1, with 8 bases aligning to TRBD1. Germline V gives CDR1 SGHNT, CDR2 YENEEA. The CDR3 contains 13 residues. V trimming: 5 bases; J trimming: 5 bases; junction bases outside the gene matches: 4. CDR3 region: CASSLGQGTEAFF. The CDR3 DNA reads TGTGCCAGCAGCCTTGGACAGGGAACTGAAGCTTTCTTT.

The gene calls are TRBV2 and TRBJ2-3; 9 nucleotides agree with TRBD1. V was pared by 5 bases and J by 4 bases, with 4 bases of the junction left unmatched. In germline, CDR1 is SNHLY, CDR2 FYNNEI. CDR3 length: 14 amino acids. The CDR3 DNA reads TGTGCCAGCAGTCAACAGGGGGCCCCAGATACGCAGTATTTT. Its protein is CASSQQGAPDTQYF.

In this sample, this clone turned up a few times. The chain links TRBV5-1 to TRBJ1-2; 9 bases line up with TRBD1. The V segment lost 3 bases and the J segment 1 base; nucleotides outside the gene matches: 4. The CDR3 spans 15 residues. Germline V gene sequence: CDR1 SGHRS, CDR2 YFSETQ. The CDR3 nucleotides are TGCGCCAGCAGCTCGACAGGGGGGGATAACTATGGCTACACCTTC. This gives the protein CASSSTGGDNYGYTF.

The V gene is TRBV28, the J gene TRBJ2-7; no definite D call. There are 12 residues in the CDR3. Germline V gene lookup returns CDR1 MDHEN and CDR2 SYDVKM. Deletions cut 7 bases from V and 9 bases from J, with 16 bases between. The CDR3 nucleotides are TGTGCCAGCACCGGTCTCCTACGAGTGCAGTACTTC. This sequence encodes CASTGLLRVQYF.

In its sample, this clone was seen a few times. The chain recombines TRBV12-5 with TRBJ2-7; D is perhaps TRBD1 (6 bases). The CDR3 runs to 12 residues. The germline CDR1 and CDR2 sequences are LGHNT and FRNRAP. Trimming cost V 6 bases and J 6 bases, with 12 bases left between them. CDR3 loop: CASGGQTGEQYF. CDR3 coding DNA: TGTGCTAGTGGAGGACAGACCGGCGAGCAGTACTTC.

The chain uses TRBV5-1 and TRBJ2-7, with 10 positions matching TRBD1. The CDR3 is 14 amino acids. Looked up from germline, CDR1 is SGHRS and CDR2 is YFSETQ. V lost 5 bases, J lost 5 bases, and 7 bases stayed unmatched. The CDR3: CASSLETGGDEQYF. The CDR3 DNA reads TGCGCCAGCAGTCTTGAGACAGGGGGCGACGAGCAGTACTTC.

V and J are TRBV2 and TRBJ1-5; 9 nucleotides line up with TRBD1. The CDR3 extends over 14 amino acids. V lost 6 bases to trimming and J lost 6 bases; unmatched junction nucleotides: 6. CDR1 and CDR2 (germline): SNHLY, FYNNEI. This CDR3 is CASRVQGAIQPQHF. The CDR3 coding sequence is TGTGCCAGCAGGGTACAGGGGGCTATTCAGCCCCAGCATTTT.

The CDR3 loop reads CASSIDSSGSGTDTQYF. Here the CDR3 DNA reads TGTGCCAGTAGTATAGACTCTAGCGGGAGCGGCACAGATACGCAGTATTTT. This chain connects TRBV19 to TRBJ2-3, with TRBD2 matching 10 bases. V lost 0 bases, J lost 1 base, and 4 bases stayed unmatched. CDR1 and CDR2 from the germline V gene are LNHDA and SQIVND (reference sequence). This CDR3 is built from 17 residues.

This sequence joins TRBV5-8 and TRBJ1-4; D might be TRBD1 (6 bases). V was clipped by 2 bases and J by 3 bases, with 11 bases between them. This CDR3 is 15 amino acids long. CDR1 SGHTS and CDR2 YDEGEE come from the germline V gene. In DNA form, the CDR3 reads TGTGCCAGCAGCTTCGGGCAGGGGTCTAATGAAAAACTGTTTTTT. Its translation is CASSFGQGSNEKLFF.

Only a few counts were recorded for this clone. The CDR3 nucleotides are TGTGCCAGCAGCTCCGGACCTTGGGATACGCAGTATTTT. This sequence encodes CASSSGPWDTQYF. The rearrangement joins TRBV6-4 to TRBJ2-3; D is undetermined. Germline values: CDR1 MRHNA, CDR2 SNTAGT. Trimming pared 6 bases from V and 6 bases from J, leaving 13 bases between. This CDR3 has 13 residues.

The chain combines TRBV10-3 with TRBJ2-4; 7 bases line up with TRBD1. This CDR3 spans 15 amino acids. CDR1 is ENHRY and CDR2 is SYGVKD in the germline V gene. V shed 0 bases and J 6 bases; nucleotides not matched to a gene: 5. CDR3 coding DNA: TGTGCCATCAGTGAGTCGAATGAGGGGGCAAACATTCAGTACTTC. It yields the protein CAISESNEGANIQYF.

V is TRBV2 and J is TRBJ1-1, with D possibly matching TRBD1 (5 bases). The V end was cut by 4 bases, the J end by 8 bases, with 11 bases between. Germline V gene data show CDR1 as SNHLY and CDR2 as FYNNEI. The CDR3 totals 12 residues. This CDR3 is CASSAGGREAFF. Written as DNA, the CDR3 is TGTGCCAGCAGTGCCGGGGGAAGGGAAGCTTTCTTT. The entire variable domain, with the rest obtained from reference TRBV2 and TRBJ1-1, is as follows: EPEVTQTPSHQVTQMGQEVILRCVPISNHLYFYWYRQILGQKVEFLVSFYNNEISEKSEIFDDQFSVERPDGSNFTLKIRSTKLEDSAMYFCASSAGGREAFFGQGTRLTVV.

The V call is TRBV9, the J call TRBJ1-5; the D is unclear. Trimming cost V 0 bases and J 5 bases, with 12 bases left between them. The CDR3 covers 15 residues. Per the germline V gene, CDR1 is SGDLS and CDR2 is YYNGEE. The CDR3, as DNA: TGTGCCAGCAGCGTAGAAGGTCAGGTCCATCAGCCCCAGCATTTT. It is translated as CASSVEGQVHQPQHF.

The chain employs TRBV11-2 and TRBJ2-2; D is unclear. Trimming cost V 5 bases and J 4 bases, with 14 bases left between them. The germline V gene encodes CDR1 SGHAT and CDR2 FQNNGV. The CDR3 is made up of 15 amino acids. CDR3 coding DNA: TGTGCCAGCAGCCCAGACGCCGGACCCACCGGGGAGCTGTTTTTT. Its protein product is CASSPDAGPTGELFF.

The chain employs TRBV19 and TRBJ2-3; D unclear. The CDR3 loop spans 13 amino acids. Germline loops: CDR1 LNHDA, CDR2 SQIVND (reference sequence). V lost 5 bases, J lost 0 bases, and 6 bases lay in between. The CDR3 loop reads CASSSDSTDTQYF. The CDR3 nucleotides are TGTGCCAGTAGTTCGGACAGCACAGATACGCAGTATTTT.

V gene TRBV6-5 combines with J gene TRBJ1-5; 8 bases match TRBD1. V shed 5 bases, J shed 1 base, and the junction held 4 bases outside the gene matches. The CDR3 has 15 residues. Germline assignment: CDR1 MNHEY and CDR2 SVGAGI. The CDR3, as DNA: TGTGCCAGCAGTCCTCAGGGGGCAAGCAATCAGCCCCAGCATTTT. Residues: CASSPQGASNQPQHF.

The V and J genes are TRBV5-1 and TRBJ2-5; D gene unclear. V was cut by 5 bases and J by 2 bases, with 19 bases left in between. CDR1 and CDR2 from the germline V gene are SGHRS and YFSETQ. The CDR3 spans 16 residues. CDR3 sequence reads: CASREPTGSSQETQYF. The CDR3 coding sequence is TGCGCCAGCAGAGAACCCACCGGGTCCTCTCAAGAGACCCAGTACTTC.

Comments on this clone: A junction boundary mismatches the germline segment, possibly from a read error. The chain carries TRBV5-1 and TRBJ2-7, with D perhaps TRBD1 (6 bases). This CDR3 has 13 amino acids. Germline loops: CDR1 SGHRS, CDR2 YFSETQ. The CDR3 coding sequence is TGCGCCAGCAGCTTGACCCCCACGGGACAAACCCAATTC. Its translation: CASSLTPTGQTQF. Looking up the rest from reference TRBV5-1 and TRBJ2-7 gives the full variable domain: KAGVTQTPRYLIKTRGQQVTLSCSPISGHRSVSWYQQTPGQGLQFLFEYFSETQRNKGNFPGRFSGRQFSNSRSEMNVSTLELGDSALYLCASSLTPTGQTQFGPGTRLTVT.

V is TRBV28 and J is TRBJ2-7; 9 bases are a match to TRBD2. CDR3 size: 14 residues. Per the germline V gene, CDR1 is MDHEN and CDR2 is SYDVKM. Germline trimming cut 7 bases from V and 5 bases from J; bases unmatched to any gene: 9. The CDR3 here is CASIRSGSWDEQYF. DNA of the CDR3: TGTGCCAGCATCCGTAGCGGGAGTTGGGACGAGCAGTACTTC.

This clone appeared a single time. CDR3 bases: TGTGCCAGCCGCCTAGAGACAGATACGCAGTATTTT. This codes for CASRLETDTQYF. This chain connects TRBV2 to TRBJ2-3, with D hard to call. CDR1 and CDR2 (germline): SNHLY, FYNNEI. V dropped 8 bases and J dropped 3 bases, with 9 bases sitting between them. The CDR3 length is 12 residues.

CDR3 nucleotides: TGTGCCAGCAGTGTGGTCCCGGCGAACACTGAAGCTTTCTTT. Amino acid sequence: CASSVVPANTEAFF. The chain links TRBV6-1 to TRBJ1-1; no reliable D call. The ends were cut back, 4 bases at V and 1 base at J, with 10 bases in the middle. Germline V gives CDR1 MNHNS, CDR2 SASEGT. This CDR3 spans 14 amino acids.